This section outlines one T cell receptor (beta chain) sequence together with its context. The data were obtained in a study of blood T cell repertoires in COVID-19. Background on the study: Specimens from acute and convalescent COVID-19 originated in the United States, Italy and Spain.

How the authors handled the data: Counts of nucleated cells, estimated from reference gene primer amplification, were obtained. TCRdb's copy holds only in-frame clones and misses some; the assay was immunoSEQ multiplex PCR. From that table come the V and J calls and clone size; the DNA was used to work out D and trimming. This sample has 300,000 to 450,000 clones, with about 90% found just once. J lost 2 bases, V lost 3 bases, and 5 bases had no gene match. This CDR3 spans 15 amino acids. CDR1 is SGHTA and CDR2 is FQGTGA in the germline V gene. The sequencing input was peripheral blood. This clonotype originated in a woman between 55 and 75 years old with COVID-19, enrolled during active disease. The chain uses TRBV7-3 and TRBJ2-3; 7 bases agree with TRBD1. CDR3 sequence (DNA): TGTGCCAGCAGCTTGGGGACAGCGAACACAGATACGCAGTATTTT. Protein sequence: CASSLGTANTDTQYF.